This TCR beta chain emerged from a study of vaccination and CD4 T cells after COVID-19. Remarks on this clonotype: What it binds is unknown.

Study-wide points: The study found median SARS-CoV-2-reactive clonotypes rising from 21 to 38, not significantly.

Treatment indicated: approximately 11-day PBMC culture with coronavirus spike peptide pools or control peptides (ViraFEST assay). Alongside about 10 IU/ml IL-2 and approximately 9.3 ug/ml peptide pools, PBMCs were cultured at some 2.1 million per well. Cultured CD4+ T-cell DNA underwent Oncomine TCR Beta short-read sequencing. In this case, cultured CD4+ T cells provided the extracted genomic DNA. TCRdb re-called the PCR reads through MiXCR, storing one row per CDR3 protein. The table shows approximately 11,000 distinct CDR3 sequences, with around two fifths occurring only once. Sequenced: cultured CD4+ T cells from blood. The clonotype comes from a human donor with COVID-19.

The chain's CDR3 is CASSQPVAGPGEQYF. CDR3 nucleotides: TGTGCCAGCAGCCAACCCGTAGCGGGGCCGGGCGAGCAGTACTTC. The chain is built from TRBV4-2 and TRBJ2-7; 8 bases map to TRBD2. Trimming at V came to 2 bases and at J to 6 bases, leaving 9 bases not matched to a gene. The CDR3 is 15 amino acids. Germline CDR1 reads LGHNA; CDR2 reads YNFKEQ.